The 25 T cell receptor beta chains in this list originate from one sample, sequenced in a study of shared clonotypes between healthy human individuals. Sequencing used immunoSEQ multiplex PCR; TCRdb keeps in-frame clones, though not all of them. Of millions of clones in the sample, 85% to 95% were seen once. The specimen sequenced was naive CD4+ T cells sorted from blood. Subset noted: CD45RA+ positively selected. The receptors derive from a young man in good health.

The chain combines TRBV5-6 with TRBJ1-1; perhaps TRBD1 as D (5 bases). The germline V gene has CDR1 SGHDT and CDR2 YYEEEE. The CDR3 totals 14 residues. The germline V and J ends were trimmed by 0 bases and 4 bases, with 10 bases remaining between them. CDR3 amino acids: CASSLAGGATEAFF. The CDR3 region has the DNA TGTGCCAGCAGCTTGGCCGGTGGGGCCACTGAAGCTTTCTTT.

The chain is built from TRBV6-1 and TRBJ2-7; TRBD2 matches 10 bases. Germline assignment: CDR1 MNHNS and CDR2 SASEGT. Trimming removed 6 bases from V and 7 bases from J; junction bases left unmatched: 12. The CDR3 length is 15 residues. In DNA form, the CDR3 reads TGTGCCAGCAGACAGCCAACTAGCGGGATGGATGAGCAGTACTTC. Translating it yields CASRQPTSGMDEQYF.

This sequence joins TRBV6-5 and TRBJ1-6; D is undetermined. The CDR3 spans 16 residues. Trimming pared 0 bases from V and 1 base from J, leaving 7 bases between. Germline lookup yields CDR1 MNHEY and CDR2 SVGAGI. This chain's CDR3 is CASSYSGESYNSPLHF. The CDR3 DNA reads as TGTGCCAGCAGTTACTCCGGGGAATCCTATAATTCACCCCTCCACTTT.

V usage is TRBV7-2 and J usage is TRBJ1-2, with no clear D. The CDR3 sequence is 14 residues long. V shed 1 base and J shed 8 bases, with 14 bases lying between them. CDR1 is SGHTA, CDR2 FQGNSA, per germline. The CDR3, as DNA: TGTGCCAGCAGCTTAGGGTTAGCACTCTACGGCTACACCTTC. It translates to CASSLGLALYGYTF.

The chain carries TRBV6-1 and TRBJ2-7, with no clear D. V gave up 3 bases and J gave up 0 bases, with 15 bases separating them. The CDR3 totals 16 residues. Germline V CDR1 and CDR2: MNHNS, SASEGT. The CDR3 reads CASSDVISTGSYEQYF. The CDR3 bases are TGTGCCAGCAGTGACGTGATTTCCACCGGCTCCTACGAGCAGTACTTC.

The chain links TRBV5-1 to TRBJ1-1; tentatively, D is TRBD1 (5 bases). Germline-derived CDR1 and CDR2 are SGHRS and YFSETQ. Trimming removed 4 bases at V and 0 bases at J, with 10 bases between. The CDR3 is made up of 14 amino acids. CDR3 residues: CASSPGLMNTEAFF. CDR3 sequence (DNA): TGCGCCAGCAGCCCGGGACTTATGAACACTGAAGCTTTCTTT.

This clone appeared a single time. The chain uses TRBV30 and TRBJ1-2; D gene ambiguous. The CDR3 sequence is 12 residues long. Per the germline V gene, CDR1 is GTSNPN and CDR2 is SVGIG (reference sequence). Trimming removed 3 bases from V and 8 bases from J, with 13 bases in between. Written as DNA, the CDR3 is TGTGCCTGGAGGCAAAGCCTTGGAGGCTACACCTTC. It yields the protein CAWRQSLGGYTF.

The rearrangement links TRBV30 to TRBJ1-2; 8 nucleotides line up with TRBD1. The CDR3 is made up of 13 amino acids. The V gene's germline CDR1 is GTSNPN and CDR2 SVGIG (reference sequence). The V gene end was trimmed by 1 base and the J gene end by 6 bases; junction bases not matched to a gene: 4. Here the CDR3 DNA reads TGTGCCTGGAGTGGGGGACAGGTCGATGGCTACACCTTC. This gives the protein CAWSGGQVDGYTF.

The CDR3 loop reads CASSTGKSSYNEQFF. CDR3 DNA: TGTGCCAGCAGTACAGGGAAAAGCTCCTACAATGAGCAGTTCTTC. The chain recombines TRBV6-4 with TRBJ2-1; D perhaps matches TRBD1 (6 bases). The CDR3 has 15 amino acids. CDR1 is MRHNA and CDR2 is SNTAGT in the germline V gene. V was pared by 5 bases and J by 0 bases, with 11 bases between.

As for this clone: This sample also contains other DNA sequences that code for the same CDR3. The chain links TRBV5-1 to TRBJ2-3, with 9 bases that match TRBD2. Germline lookup yields CDR1 SGHRS and CDR2 YFSETQ. J lost 1 base, V lost 4 bases, and 4 bases had no gene match. This CDR3 has 15 residues. DNA for the CDR3: TGCGCCAGCAGCCAATCTAGCGGGGGCACAGATACGCAGTATTTT. As protein: CASSQSSGGTDTQYF.

V and J are TRBV6-5 and TRBJ2-7; D might be TRBD2 (6 bases). The CDR3 has 15 amino acids. The V end lost 6 bases, the J end lost 7 bases, and 22 bases lay between the germline ends. Germline V gene sequence: CDR1 MNHEY, CDR2 SVGAGI. The CDR3: CASSRSVVAVGEQYF. The CDR3 DNA is TGTGCCAGCAGCCGTTCCGTGGTAGCGGTTGGAGAGCAGTACTTC.

The rearrangement joins TRBV5-1 to TRBJ2-5; D gene unclear. Per the germline V gene, CDR1 is SGHRS and CDR2 is YFSETQ. V was clipped by 0 bases and J by 0 bases, with 15 bases between them. The CDR3 covers 17 residues. CDR3 nucleotides: TGCGCCAGCAGCTTGGTTAATGAAAGTTTCAACCAAGAGACCCAGTACTTC. It specifies CASSLVNESFNQETQYF.

The chain uses TRBV18 and TRBJ2-7; TRBD1 aligns across 10 bases. CDR1 and CDR2 from the germline V gene are KGHSH and LQKENI. V lost 3 bases, J lost 5 bases, and 13 bases stayed unmatched. This CDR3 region has 17 residues. CDR3 in DNA: TGTGCCAGCTCACCTCGCCAGAGACAGGGGGCGTTTGACGAGCAGTACTTC. Protein sequence: CASSPRQRQGAFDEQYF. The full variable domain, rest sourced from reference TRBV18 and TRBJ2-7, is NAGVMQNPRHLVRRRGQEARLRCSPMKGHSHVYWYRQLPEEGLKFMVYLQKENIIDESGMPKERFSAEFPKEGPSILRIQQVVRGDSAAYFCASSPRQRQGAFDEQYFGPGTRLTVT.

J is TRBJ1-1 and V is TRBV10-3; TRBD1 is a possible D gene (5 bases). The CDR3 extends over 13 amino acids. Germline V gene data show CDR1 as ENHRY and CDR2 as SYGVKD. V lost 7 bases, J lost 6 bases, and 15 bases lay in between. CDR3 nucleotides: TGTGCCATCACGGGGGGACTTGGGGCTGAAGCTTTCTTT. Protein sequence: CAITGGLGAEAFF.

This clone appeared once. This chain connects TRBV29-1 to TRBJ1-1; D may be TRBD1 (5 bases). Trimming left V 3 bases short and J 0 bases short, with 14 bases between. The germline CDR1 and CDR2 sequences are SQVTM and ANQGSEA. The CDR3 covers 15 residues. The CDR3 region has the DNA TGCAGCGTTGATCGACAGCGCCCGATGAACACTGAAGCTTTCTTT. This translates into CSVDRQRPMNTEAFF.

The chain uses TRBV10-3 and TRBJ1-1, with 7 bases lining up with TRBD1. V lost 4 bases, J lost 5 bases, and 7 bases stayed unmatched. Germline lookup yields CDR1 ENHRY and CDR2 SYGVKD. The CDR3 has 14 amino acids. The CDR3 loop reads CAISVAGGRTEAFF. The CDR3 bases are TGTGCCATCAGTGTCGCAGGGGGTAGGACTGAAGCTTTCTTT.

The chain links TRBV5-1 to TRBJ2-7; 8 nucleotides agree with TRBD1. Trimming took 0 bases from V and 3 from J; bases not matched to a gene: 2. Germline-derived CDR1 and CDR2 are SGHRS and YFSETQ. The CDR3 totals 14 residues. The CDR3 DNA is TGCGCCAGCAGCTTGGAGGACAGGGTCTACGAGCAGTACTTC. Translating gives CASSLEDRVYEQYF.

A word on this clone: In the same sample, other DNA sequences code for this CDR3. The rearrangement uses TRBV11-2 and TRBJ2-7; 11 positions agree with TRBD2. Germline-derived CDR1 and CDR2 are SGHAT and FQNNGV. The ends lost 3 bases at V and 4 bases at J; junction bases unmatched: 2. This CDR3 is 14 amino acids long. As DNA, the CDR3 is TGTGCCAGCAGCTTTACTAGCGGGAGTTACGAGCAGTACTTC. This encodes CASSFTSGSYEQYF.

The chain links TRBV4-1 to TRBJ2-2, with 9 bases fitting TRBD1. This CDR3 spans 17 amino acids. Trimming at V came to 0 bases and at J to 6 bases, leaving 8 bases not matched to a gene. The germline CDR1 and CDR2 sequences are MGHRA and YSYEKL. CDR3 loop: CASSQEIPGQGAGELFF. CDR3 in DNA: TGCGCCAGCAGCCAAGAAATCCCGGGACAGGGTGCCGGGGAGCTGTTTTTT.

The chain has TRBV10-2 and TRBJ2-7, with D unclear. CDR3 length equals 14 residues. Trimming removed 6 bases from V and 1 base from J, with 13 bases in between. The germline V gene has CDR1 WSHSY and CDR2 SAAADI. The CDR3 region is CASSLRGNSYEQYF. DNA for the CDR3: TGCGCCAGCAGCCTTCGTGGGAATTCCTACGAGCAGTACTTC.

As concerns this clone: Other DNA sequences in this sample translate to the same CDR3. The chain carries TRBV6-5 and TRBJ2-5; 9 bases line up with TRBD1. J gave up 1 base and V 6 bases, and 6 bases lay outside the gene matches. The CDR3 is 15 amino acids. Looked up from germline, CDR1 is MNHEY and CDR2 is SVGAGI. CDR3 protein: CASRRDRELQETQYF. In DNA form, the CDR3 reads TGTGCCAGCAGAAGGGACAGGGAACTCCAAGAGACCCAGTACTTC.

The chain employs TRBV25-1 and TRBJ1-1; 11 bases line up with TRBD1. Germline CDR1 reads MGHDK; CDR2 reads SYGVNS. The CDR3 is 15 amino acids. V was pared by 5 bases and J by 3 bases, with 5 bases of the junction left unmatched. The CDR3 loop reads CASSILGQGDTEAFF. The DNA of the CDR3 is TGTGCCAGCAGTATCTTGGGACAGGGGGACACTGAAGCTTTCTTT.

V usage is TRBV4-2 and J usage is TRBJ2-7; 12 nucleotides line up with TRBD2. Germline V CDR1 and CDR2: LGHNA, YNFKEQ. The CDR3 has 15 residues. The junction had 6 bases not matched to a gene; V was cut back by 4 bases and J by 5 bases. The DNA for the CDR3 is TGTGCCAGCAGCCCAAGGACTAGCGGGATCCACGAGCAGTACTTC. As protein: CASSPRTSGIHEQYF.

This rearrangement joins TRBV30 to TRBJ1-2; maybe TRBD1 (5 bases). The CDR3 runs 15 residues. Germline V gene sequence: CDR1 GTSNPN, CDR2 SVGIG (reference sequence). With 5 bases removed from V and 3 bases from J, the gap between germline ends came to 19 bases. The CDR3 DNA reads TGTGCCTGGGGGAAACGGACTCAAGGGGACTATGGCTACACCTTC. Protein sequence: CAWGKRTQGDYGYTF.

This chain links TRBV6-1 with TRBJ1-5; D not certain. This CDR3 comprises 12 residues. Per germline, CDR1 MNHNS and CDR2 SASEGT. Trimming removed 4 bases from V and 7 bases from J, with 8 bases in between. Here the CDR3 DNA reads TGTGCCAGCAGTGTCCCTGGCCAGCCCCAGCATTTT. Translated: CASSVPGQPQHF.